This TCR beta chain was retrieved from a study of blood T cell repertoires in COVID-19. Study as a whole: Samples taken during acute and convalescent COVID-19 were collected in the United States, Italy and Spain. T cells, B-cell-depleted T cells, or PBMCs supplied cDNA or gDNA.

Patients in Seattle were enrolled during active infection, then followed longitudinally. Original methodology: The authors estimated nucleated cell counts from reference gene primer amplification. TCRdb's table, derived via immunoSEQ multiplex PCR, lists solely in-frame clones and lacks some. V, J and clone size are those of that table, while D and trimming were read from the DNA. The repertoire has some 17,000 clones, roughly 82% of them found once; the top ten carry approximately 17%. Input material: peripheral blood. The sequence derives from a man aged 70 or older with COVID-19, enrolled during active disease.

The CDR3: CATSIEGQPQHF. The DNA of the CDR3 is TGTGCCACCTCTATTGAGGGTCAGCCCCAGCATTTT. The chain has TRBV2 and TRBJ1-5, with D unclear. In germline, CDR1 is SNHLY, CDR2 FYNNEI. The CDR3 is 12 amino acids. Trimming shortened V by 10 bases and J by 6 bases, and 13 bases separated the two germline ends.